The 18 T cell receptor beta chains reported below all come from one sample, sequenced in a study of blood T cells in healthy people across ages. Primed by a sample-barcoded 5' primer and a J-beta primer mix, a second PCR proceeded for roughly 7 to 12 cycles. Each CDR3 protein is one row after TCRdb ran MiXCR on the 5' RACE reads. The table lists approximately 1.5 million distinct CDR3 sequences, approximately 43% of them singletons. Sample: blood. The receptors stem from a woman under 30 in good health.

This clonotype occurred a few times. The chain joins TRBV20-1 to TRBJ2-7; TRBD1 might be the D (7 bases). The CDR3 covers 14 residues. Per the germline V gene, CDR1 is DFQATT and CDR2 is SNEGSKA (reference sequence). The V end lost 1 base, the J end lost 2 bases, and 12 bases lay between the germline ends. The CDR3 protein is CSARVTRGAYEQYF. The CDR3 nucleotides are TGCAGTGCTAGAGTTACCAGGGGGGCCTACGAGCAGTACTTC.

The chain links TRBV20-1 to TRBJ2-5, with 8 positions matching TRBD2. The J call is doubtful: the DNA matches TRBJ2-7 better. Per germline, CDR1 DFQATT and CDR2 SNEGSKA (reference sequence). CDR3 length equals 13 residues. CDR3 protein: CSAGKLAVDEQYF. In DNA, the CDR3 is TGCAGTGCTGGGAAACTAGCGGTGGACGAGCAGTACTTC.

This chain links TRBV9 with TRBJ1-2; possible D gene TRBD1, 5 bases. Per the germline V gene, CDR1 is SGDLS and CDR2 is YYNGEE. The ends were cut back, 4 bases at V and 6 bases at J, with 13 bases in the middle. CDR3 size: 13 residues. CDR3 sequence (DNA): TGTGCCAGCAGCCCTCGACAGTCCCATGGCTACACCTTC. Protein sequence: CASSPRQSHGYTF. Using reference TRBV9 and TRBJ1-2 for the parts outside the CDR3, the full variable domain is DSGVTQTPKHLITATGQRVTLRCSPRSGDLSVYWYQQSLDQGLQFLIQYYNGEERAKGNILERFSAQQFPDLHSELNLSSLELGDSALYFCASSPRQSHGYTFGSGTRLTVV.

V usage is TRBV7-6 and J usage is TRBJ2-7; 9 bases fit TRBD2. CDR1 is SGHVS, CDR2 FNYEAQ, per germline. After removal of 5 bases from V and 5 bases from J, the junction contained 13 bases not matched to a gene. CDR3 size: 16 residues. In DNA form, the CDR3 reads TGTGCCAGCAGCAAAATTTTAGCGGGAGCCGCCCACGAGCAGTACTTC. Protein product: CASSKILAGAAHEQYF. Supplemented by reference TRBV7-6 and TRBJ2-7, the full variable domain reads GAGVSQSPRYKVTKRGQDVALRCDPISGHVSLYWYRQALGQGPEFLTYFNYEAQQDKSGLPNDRFSAERPEGSISTLTIQRTEQRDSAMYRCASSKILAGAAHEQYFGPGTRLTVT.

With regard to this clonotype: One end of the junction is discordant with germline, which a read error may explain. CDR3 DNA: TGTGCCAGCGGCTTCTCGGATCCCACAGATACGCAGTATTTT. Its protein is CASGFSDPTDTQYF. The chain links TRBV13 to TRBJ2-3; no firm D call. The CDR3 runs to 14 residues. Germline V gives CDR1 PRHDT, CDR2 FYEKMQ (reference sequence). Full variable domain (outside the CDR3, taken from reference TRBV13 and TRBJ2-3): AAGVIQSPRHLIKEKRETATLKCYPIPRHDTVYWYQQGPGQDPQFLISFYEKMQSDKGSIPDRFSAQQFSDYHSELNMSSLELGDSALYFCASGFSDPTDTQYFGPGTRLTVL.

The rearrangement uses TRBV6-5 and TRBJ2-2, with D uncertain. Trimming removed 6 bases at V and 7 bases at J, with 6 bases between. The CDR3 totals 11 residues. Germline V lookup: CDR1 MNHEY, CDR2 SVGAGI. The CDR3 here is CASSALGELFF. The CDR3 bases are TGTGCCAGCAGCGCCCTCGGGGAGCTGTTTTTT.

This clonotype was seen a handful of times. The V call is TRBV24-1, the J call TRBJ2-5, with 8 nucleotides matching TRBD2. There are 13 residues in the CDR3. Looked up from germline, CDR1 is KGHDR and CDR2 is SFDVKD. The V segment lost 6 bases and the J segment 5 bases; nucleotides outside the gene matches: 4. The CDR3 protein is CATSLREDETQYF. The CDR3 DNA is TGTGCCACCAGTTTGCGGGAGGATGAGACCCAGTACTTC.

A few counts support this clonotype. In DNA, the CDR3 is TGCGCCAGCAGCCAAGATAGTGAATCCACCAGAGGCTACACCTTC. Amino acid sequence: CASSQDSESTRGYTF. The chain couples TRBV4-3 to TRBJ1-2; D is undetermined. Trimming shortened V by 0 bases and J by 8 bases, and 16 bases separated the two germline ends. Germline V gene sequence: CDR1 LGHNA, CDR2 YSLEER. The CDR3 consists of 15 residues.

The V gene is TRBV9, the J gene TRBJ2-7; TRBD1 or TRBD2 may be the D gene (5 bases each). The germline V gene has CDR1 SGDLS and CDR2 YYNGEE. Trimming shortened V by 1 base and J by 0 bases, and 11 bases separated the two germline ends. There are 15 residues in the CDR3. The CDR3 DNA is TGTGCCAGCAGCGTAAATCCAGGGAGCTCCTACGAGCAGTACTTC. Translating gives CASSVNPGSSYEQYF.

This clonotype was seen once. The J gene is TRBJ2-2, the V gene TRBV29-1, with unresolved D. This CDR3 has 13 residues. With 4 bases removed from V and 0 bases from J, the gap between germline ends came to 6 bases. CDR1 is SQVTM, CDR2 ANQGSEA, per germline. CDR3 DNA sequence: TGCAGCGTTGCCATACCGAACACCGGGGAGCTGTTTTTT. Translated: CSVAIPNTGELFF.

This clonotype was counted a few times. The V and J genes are TRBV29-1 and TRBJ2-7, with D unresolved. CDR1 is SQVTM, CDR2 ANQGSEA, per germline. This CDR3 comprises 12 residues. V was trimmed by 3 bases and J by 1 base, leaving 7 bases between them. For the CDR3, the DNA is TGCAGCGTTGAGTCCGTTTCCTACGAGCAGTACTTC. Its translation is CSVESVSYEQYF.

This chain connects TRBV16 to TRBJ2-1, with TRBD2 as a possible D gene (6 bases). There are 17 residues in the CDR3. Trimming cost V 2 bases and J 6 bases, with 20 bases left between them. CDR1 KGHSY and CDR2 FQNENV come from the germline V gene. The CDR3: CASSQHITGARSNEQFF. The CDR3 DNA reads TGTGCCAGCAGCCAACACATAACGGGAGCCCGCAGCAATGAGCAGTTCTTC.

Only a few counts were recorded for this clonotype. CDR3 sequence: CASRASPGLGQFF. The CDR3 DNA is TGTGCCAGCAGAGCTAGCCCGGGACTAGGGCAGTTCTTC. The chain uses TRBV2 and TRBJ2-1; 8 bases agree with TRBD2. J lost 12 bases, V lost 6 bases, and 10 bases had no gene match. Germline loops: CDR1 SNHLY, CDR2 FYNNEI. The CDR3 contains 13 residues.

The CDR3 nucleotides are TGCGCCAGCAGCTCGACAGGGGGTTCAGATGAAGCTTTCTTT. Its protein product is CASSSTGGSDEAFF. This chain connects TRBV5-1 to TRBJ1-1, with 9 bases identical to TRBD1. Germline lookup yields CDR1 SGHRS and CDR2 YFSETQ. With V trimmed by 3 bases and J by 7 bases, 7 bases remained unmatched. This CDR3 has 14 residues.

CDR3 region: CASREWEQYF. The CDR3 nucleotides read TGTGCCAGCAGAGAGTGGGAGCAGTACTTC. V gene TRBV7-2 combines with J gene TRBJ2-5, with a possible D match to TRBD2 (5 bases). V gave up 6 bases and J gave up 11 bases, with 10 bases separating them. Germline assignment: CDR1 SGHTA and CDR2 FQGNSA. This CDR3 contains 10 residues.

The chain joins TRBV12-3 or TRBV12-4 to TRBJ2-5; D unresolved. The CDR3 extends over 14 amino acids. The germline V and J ends were trimmed by 3 bases and 1 base, with 9 bases remaining between them. CDR3 loop: CASSFGSPQETQYF. The CDR3 bases are TGTGCCAGCAGTTTCGGGTCACCCCAAGAGACCCAGTACTTC.

This clonotype was seen a few times. V is TRBV20-1 and J is TRBJ2-7, with D uncertain. CDR3 size: 12 residues. Germline CDR1 is DFQATT and CDR2 is SNEGSKA (reference sequence). Trimming cost V 6 bases and J 7 bases, with 16 bases left between them. DNA for the CDR3: TGCAGTGCGGGCGGCCCCACCGCAGAGCAGTACTTC. This encodes CSAGGPTAEQYF.

The chain links TRBV7-9 to TRBJ1-2; weak D call: TRBD1 (5 bases). Trimming pared 1 base from V and 7 bases from J, leaving 10 bases between. There are 13 residues in the CDR3. CDR1 and CDR2 (germline): SEHNR, FQNEAQ (reference sequence). CDR3 sequence (DNA): TGTGCCAGCAGCTTAGTGCAGGGCATTGGCTACACCTTC. It encodes CASSLVQGIGYTF.